Each of the 15 T cell receptor beta chains below was sequenced from the same sample in a study of cytomegalovirus exposure and HLA in healthy donors. The primer mix had 60 Vbeta and 13 Jbeta primers. Assay used: immunoSEQ multiplex PCR; TCRdb lists only in-frame clones, some missing. The data show around 150,000 clones, roughly 77% seen once. Sequenced sample: PBMCs. The receptor source for this set is a woman in her 40s in good health and CMV-seropositive.

The chain recombines TRBV19 with TRBJ1-5; the D gene is possibly TRBD1 (6 bases). The V gene's germline CDR1 is LNHDA and CDR2 SQIVND (reference sequence). The germline V and J ends were trimmed by 5 bases and 1 base, with 12 bases remaining between them. The CDR3 sequence is 15 residues long. In DNA, the CDR3 is TGTGCCAGTAGTCGACAGGCTTTCAGCAATCAGCCCCAGCATTTT. Its protein is CASSRQAFSNQPQHF.

This sequence joins TRBV9 and TRBJ2-7; perhaps TRBD2 as D (6 bases). This CDR3 has 15 residues. Germline CDR1 and CDR2: SGDLS and YYNGEE. The V gene lost 1 base and the J gene lost 5 bases, with 16 bases spanning the gap. The CDR3 nucleotides are TGTGCCAGCAGCGTAACGGGAGATGGACTCGACGAGCAGTACTTC. Amino acids: CASSVTGDGLDEQYF.

The rearrangement joins TRBV4-3 to TRBJ2-2; TRBD1 is a possible D gene (5 bases). CDR1 LGHNA and CDR2 YSLEER come from the germline V gene. V lost 0 bases, J lost 5 bases, and 13 bases lay in between. The CDR3 extends over 16 amino acids. This CDR3 reads CASSQEDRLATGELFF. The CDR3 bases are TGCGCCAGCAGCCAAGAAGACAGACTCGCTACCGGGGAGCTGTTTTTT.

This clone has a handful of counts. This CDR3 reads CASSPGGGQETYEQYF. The CDR3 region has the DNA TGTGCCAGCAGTCCCGGCGGGGGACAGGAGACTTACGAGCAGTACTTC. This chain connects TRBV28 to TRBJ2-7, with D possibly TRBD1 on 8 matching bases. There are 16 residues in the CDR3. Trimming left V 5 bases short and J 4 bases short, with 21 bases between. Germline CDR1 MDHEN, CDR2 SYDVKM.

This chain connects TRBV6-5 to TRBJ2-1, with a tentative D call TRBD2 (5 bases). Per germline, CDR1 MNHEY and CDR2 SVGAGI. V lost 2 bases and J lost 1, with 9 bases in between. The CDR3 is 15 amino acids. The CDR3 nucleotides are TGTGCCAGCAGTTACGCCCGGGGTTCCTACAATGAGCAGTTCTTC. This encodes CASSYARGSYNEQFF.

This clone was found once. The chain recombines TRBV5-5 with TRBJ1-4; no clear D. Trimming took off 5 bases at V and 1 base at J, with 9 bases between the two ends. CDR3 length: 14 residues. Germline V CDR1 and CDR2: SGHKS, YYEKEE (reference sequence). CDR3 DNA sequence: TGTGCCAGCAGTAGACACCTAACTAATGAAAAACTGTTTTTT. Its protein product is CASSRHLTNEKLFF.

The count of this clone is one. The V and J genes are TRBV4-3 and TRBJ2-7; 14 bases fit TRBD2. Germline V lookup: CDR1 LGHNA, CDR2 YSLEER. The trim removed 1 base at V and 2 bases at J, leaving 1 base unmatched. CDR3 length: 16 residues. DNA for the CDR3: TGCGCCAGCAGCCAAGGACTAGCGGGGGGGGCCTACGAGCAGTACTTC. The encoded protein is CASSQGLAGGAYEQYF.

This clone was recorded a few times. The V call is TRBV5-1, the J call TRBJ2-1; D not certain. The CDR3 is 15 amino acids. Germline CDR1 SGHRS, CDR2 YFSETQ. V was shortened by 0 bases and J by 0 bases, with 7 bases between the two germline ends. In DNA form, the CDR3 reads TGCGCCAGCAGCTTGGATGGCGGCTCCTACAATGAGCAGTTCTTC. Translating gives CASSLDGGSYNEQFF.

The rearrangement joins TRBV19 to TRBJ1-5; 7 bases match TRBD1. The CDR3 is made up of 13 amino acids. J lost 7 bases, V lost 5 bases, and 5 bases had no gene match. Germline V gene lookup returns CDR1 LNHDA and CDR2 SQIVND (reference sequence). For the CDR3, the DNA is TGTGCCAGTAGTCTGACAGGGACCCAGCCCCAGCATTTT. Protein: CASSLTGTQPQHF.

The chain joins TRBV5-1 to TRBJ2-7; 7 bases are a match to TRBD1. The V segment lost 1 base and the J segment 2 bases; nucleotides outside the gene matches: 3. The CDR3 totals 14 residues. The germline gives CDR1 SGHRS, CDR2 YFSETQ. The CDR3 DNA reads TGCGCCAGCAGCTTGACAGGGGTCCCCTACGAGCAGTACTTC. Translating it yields CASSLTGVPYEQYF. The full variable domain, with the rest looked up from reference TRBV5-1 and TRBJ2-7, is KAGVTQTPRYLIKTRGQQVTLSCSPISGHRSVSWYQQTPGQGLQFLFEYFSETQRNKGNFPGRFSGRQFSNSRSEMNVSTLELGDSALYLCASSLTGVPYEQYFGPGTRLTVT.

V gene TRBV10-1 combines with J gene TRBJ2-1; 12 bases are a match to TRBD2. The CDR3 has 17 residues. V lost 0 bases to trimming and J lost 7 bases; unmatched junction nucleotides: 7. The germline V gene encodes CDR1 WNHNN and CDR2 SYGVQD (reference sequence). The CDR3 here is CASSESGGTSGQNEQFF. The CDR3 DNA reads as TGCGCCAGCAGTGAGTCGGGAGGGACTAGCGGGCAAAATGAGCAGTTCTTC.

J is TRBJ2-7 and V is TRBV7-2; possibly TRBD2 for D (6 bases). This CDR3 spans 14 amino acids. The germline gives CDR1 SGHTA, CDR2 FQGNSA. Trimming left V 6 bases short and J 1 base short, with 13 bases between. The CDR3 sequence: CASRSLGSSYEQYF. DNA of the CDR3: TGTGCCAGCAGGTCGCTCGGGAGTTCCTACGAGCAGTACTTC.

This clone was found a few times. CDR3 loop: CASRAGPGTYNEQFF. CDR3 DNA sequence: TGTGCCAGCAGAGCAGGGCCCGGAACCTACAATGAGCAGTTCTTC. The chain recombines TRBV6-1 with TRBJ2-1, with D perhaps matching TRBD1 (5 bases). The CDR3 contains 15 residues. Germline V gives CDR1 MNHNS, CDR2 SASEGT. Trimming removed 6 bases at V and 2 bases at J, with 14 bases between.

The chain is built from TRBV11-3 and TRBJ2-2; a possible D gene is TRBD2 (7 bases). This CDR3 is 18 amino acids long. Germline values: CDR1 SGHNT, CDR2 YENEEA. V shed 1 base and J shed 4 bases, with 19 bases lying between them. CDR3 nucleotides: TGTGCCAGCAGCTTAGCGACTCTCCGGGGGGCCGGCACCGGGGAGCTGTTTTTT. Its translation: CASSLATLRGAGTGELFF. The whole variable domain, filled in from reference TRBV11-3 and TRBJ2-2, reads EAGVVQSPRYKIIEKKQPVAFWCNPISGHNTLYWYLQNLGQGPELLIRYENEEAVDDSQLPKDRFSAERLKGVDSTLKIQPAELGDSAVYLCASSLATLRGAGTGELFFGEGSRLTVL.

The gene calls are TRBV4-3 and TRBJ1-6; 8 nucleotides agree with TRBD1. Germline CDR1 and CDR2: LGHNA and YSLEER. V lost 3 bases and J lost 9; bases outside the gene matches: 10. CDR3 length: 16 residues. CDR3 residues: CASSQNPGTGRSPLHF. DNA for the CDR3: TGCGCCAGCAGCCAGAACCCCGGGACAGGTCGTTCACCCCTCCACTTT.